A single sample is the source of the 21 T cell receptor beta chains below, sequenced in a study of T cell responses to AZD1222 COVID-19 vaccine. Data came from immunoSEQ multiplex PCR; TCRdb stores just in-frame clones and leaves some out. This table has 70,000 or so clones, roughly 78% appearing once. The source was peripheral blood, collected on day 0 of MenACWY control vaccination. These receptors originate from an adult in good health.

This chain connects TRBV24-1 to TRBJ2-7; D is unclear. Germline assignment: CDR1 KGHDR and CDR2 SFDVKD. The germline V and J ends were trimmed by 0 bases and 0 bases, with 5 bases remaining between them. This CDR3 region has 14 residues. CDR3 in DNA: TGTGCCACCAGTGATTTGGGAAGCTCCTACGAGCAGTACTTC. This sequence encodes CATSDLGSSYEQYF.

This clone was picked up a small number of times. The chain is built from TRBV5-1 and TRBJ2-7; possible D gene TRBD1, 6 bases. The germline CDR1 and CDR2 sequences are SGHRS and YFSETQ. This CDR3 has 12 amino acids. The V gene lost 2 bases and the J gene lost 4 bases, with 7 bases spanning the gap. CDR3 sequence reads: CASSFTGYEQYF. The CDR3 DNA is TGCGCCAGCAGCTTCACAGGGTACGAGCAGTACTTC. The full variable domain, its missing parts supplied by reference TRBV5-1 and TRBJ2-7, is KAGVTQTPRYLIKTRGQQVTLSCSPISGHRSVSWYQQTPGQGLQFLFEYFSETQRNKGNFPGRFSGRQFSNSRSEMNVSTLELGDSALYLCASSFTGYEQYFGPGTRLTVT.

This clone was counted a few times. The gene calls are TRBV7-2 and TRBJ1-2; the D gene is possibly TRBD1 (5 bases). Germline CDR1 and CDR2: SGHTA and FQGNSA. The V end was cut by 1 base, the J end by 8 bases, with 11 bases between. The CDR3 contains 13 residues. The CDR3 loop reads CASSLEGRRGYTF. CDR3 nucleotides: TGTGCCAGCAGCTTAGAGGGGAGGCGAGGCTACACCTTC.

V and J are TRBV4-1 and TRBJ1-1; no clear D gene. V lost 1 base, J lost 2 bases, and 11 bases lay in between. The germline gives CDR1 MGHRA, CDR2 YSYEKL. This CDR3 is built from 15 residues. The CDR3 loop reads CASSQGGRLNTEAFF. CDR3 nucleotides: TGCGCCAGCAGCCAAGGAGGACGGCTTAACACTGAAGCTTTCTTT.

CDR3 bases: TGTGCCAGCTCACCAGGCCAGGGGTACACCGGGGAGCTGTTTTTT. It codes for CASSPGQGYTGELFF. J is TRBJ2-2 and V is TRBV18, with D perhaps matching TRBD1 (6 bases). CDR3 length equals 15 residues. The germline V gene has CDR1 KGHSH and CDR2 LQKENI. Trimming stripped 2 bases from V and 3 bases from J, with 10 bases between.

The V gene is TRBV12-3 or TRBV12-4, the J gene TRBJ2-5, with D unresolved. The V and J ends lost 2 bases and 3 bases respectively, with 7 bases between them. The CDR3 consists of 13 residues. The CDR3 reads CASSLKIEETQYF. As DNA, the CDR3 is TGTGCCAGCAGTTTAAAGATTGAAGAGACCCAGTACTTC.

V is TRBV20-1 and J is TRBJ2-5, with 8 bases matching TRBD2. The CDR3 has 13 residues. V lost 3 bases to trimming and J lost 4 bases; unmatched junction nucleotides: 4. Germline V lookup: CDR1 DFQATT, CDR2 SNEGSKA (reference sequence). Written as DNA, the CDR3 is TGCAGTGCTAGTCGGGGGGGCAGAGAGACCCAGTACTTC. Protein sequence: CSASRGGRETQYF.

The chain combines TRBV7-9 with TRBJ2-2, with D perhaps TRBD1 or TRBD2 (5 bases each). Germline V gene lookup returns CDR1 SEHNR and CDR2 FQNEAQ (reference sequence). CDR3 size: 15 residues. V lost 5 bases and J lost 5, with 15 bases in between. CDR3 DNA: TGTGCCAGCAGCGCCGTCGGGGCGGAGACCGGGGAGCTGTTTTTT. This gives the protein CASSAVGAETGELFF.

The V call is TRBV28, the J call TRBJ2-3; tentative D call: TRBD2 (5 bases). V lost 5 bases, J lost 2 bases, and 17 bases lay in between. Germline V gene lookup returns CDR1 MDHEN and CDR2 SYDVKM. The CDR3 sequence is 16 residues long. This CDR3 reads CASSNFRGSITDTQYF. CDR3 bases: TGTGCCAGCAGTAATTTCCGGGGTAGTATCACAGATACGCAGTATTTT. The complete variable domain, with remaining parts taken from reference TRBV28 and TRBJ2-3, reads DVKVTQSSRYLVKRTGEKVFLECVQDMDHENMFWYRQDPGLGLRLIYFSYDVKMKEKGDIPEGYSVSREKKERFSLILESASTNQTSMYLCASSNFRGSITDTQYFGPGTRLTVL.

This rearrangement joins TRBV5-1 to TRBJ2-1; 11 bases fit TRBD2. The CDR3 consists of 15 residues. In germline, CDR1 is SGHRS, CDR2 YFSETQ. The J segment lost 5 bases and the V segment lost 4 bases, leaving 5 bases of the junction unmatched. CDR3 in amino acids: CASSEGLAVDNEQFF. The CDR3 nucleotides read TGCGCCAGCAGCGAGGGACTAGCGGTTGACAATGAGCAGTTCTTC.

The V call is TRBV2, the J call TRBJ2-1, with 8 bases aligning to TRBD2. The CDR3 is 14 amino acids. V shed 7 bases, J shed 0 bases, and the junction held 2 bases outside the gene matches. Germline CDR1 reads SNHLY; CDR2 reads FYNNEI. The CDR3 sequence is CASNRGGSYNEQFF. The CDR3 region has the DNA TGTGCCAGCAACCGGGGGGGCTCCTACAATGAGCAGTTCTTC.

V gene TRBV19 combines with J gene TRBJ1-2, with TRBD1 matching over 10 bases. The CDR3 has 14 amino acids. Germline CDR1 is LNHDA and CDR2 is SQIVND (reference sequence). Germline trimming cut 5 bases from V and 7 bases from J; bases unmatched to any gene: 7. CDR3 sequence (DNA): TGTGCCAGTAGTTTCGACAGGGGGCTTGGTGGCTACACCTTC. Translation: CASSFDRGLGGYTF.

This chain connects TRBV19 to TRBJ2-7; D gene ambiguous. Trimming pared 7 bases from V and 4 bases from J, leaving 20 bases between. There are 15 residues in the CDR3. CDR1 is LNHDA, CDR2 SQIVND, per germline (reference sequence). CDR3 bases: TGTGCCAGTACGATCCTGTTCCCATCCCGGTACGAGCAGTACTTC. Translated: CASTILFPSRYEQYF.

The rearrangement uses TRBV15 and TRBJ2-6, with TRBD2 matching 12 bases. The CDR3 is 23 amino acids. Trimming at V came to 0 bases and at J to 2 bases, leaving 17 bases not matched to a gene. Germline V lookup: CDR1 LNHNV, CDR2 YYDKDF (reference sequence). The CDR3 nucleotides are TGTGCCACCAGCAGAGATTCCCCCGGACGCCTACTAGCGGGGGGCCCTGGGGCCAACGTCCTGACTTTC. Residues: CATSRDSPGRLLAGGPGANVLTF. The variable domain in full, completed from reference TRBV15 and TRBJ2-6, reads DAMVIQNPRYQVTQFGKPVTLSCSQTLNHNVMYWYQQKSSQAPKLLFHYYDKDFNNEADTPDNFQSRRPNTSFCFLDIRSPGLGDTAMYLCATSRDSPGRLLAGGPGANVLTFGAGSRLTVL.

This chain connects TRBV10-3 to TRBJ1-2, with 9 bases aligning to TRBD1. Trimming at V came to 3 bases and at J to 6 bases, leaving 8 bases not matched to a gene. The CDR3 covers 15 residues. Germline CDR1 and CDR2: ENHRY and SYGVKD. CDR3 region: CAISDFPGQGHGYTF. CDR3 DNA sequence: TGTGCCATCAGTGATTTCCCAGGACAGGGGCATGGCTACACCTTC.

The chain couples TRBV11-2 to TRBJ2-1, with TRBD1 matching 7 bases. CDR3 length: 14 amino acids. Germline trimming cut 5 bases from V and 5 bases from J; bases unmatched to any gene: 6. Germline V gene data show CDR1 as SGHAT and CDR2 as FQNNGV. For the CDR3, the DNA is TGTGCCAGCAGCCCCTGGGACAGCCACAATGAGCAGTTCTTC. It translates to CASSPWDSHNEQFF.

The V gene is TRBV11-3, the J gene TRBJ2-3; D is tentatively TRBD1 or TRBD2 (5 bases each). The CDR3 contains 14 residues. The germline gives CDR1 SGHNT, CDR2 YENEEA. V lost 5 bases and J 0 bases, leaving 9 bases between the germline ends. The CDR3 loop is CASSPGPSTDTQYF. DNA for the CDR3: TGTGCCAGCAGCCCGGGACCGAGCACAGATACGCAGTATTTT.

The rearrangement joins TRBV5-1 to TRBJ2-5; 8 nucleotides match TRBD2. The junction had 9 bases not matched to a gene; V was cut back by 0 bases and J by 5 bases. Germline V gives CDR1 SGHRS, CDR2 YFSETQ. This CDR3 contains 16 residues. In nucleotides, the CDR3 is TGCGCCAGCAGCTTGGCTGGGCGGGAGGTTCAGGAGACCCAGTACTTC. Translated: CASSLAGREVQETQYF.

The chain is built from TRBV7-2 and TRBJ1-6, with no clear D. V lost 5 bases to trimming and J lost 11 bases, with 28 bases between them. This CDR3 contains 18 residues. From germline, CDR1 is SGHTA and CDR2 FQGNSA. Here the CDR3 reads CASSLTRLWELYRPPLHF. The CDR3 DNA reads TGTGCCAGCAGCCTTACCCGTTTATGGGAGCTCTACCGTCCACCCCTCCACTTT.

This clone turned up a few times. The chain has TRBV29-1 and TRBJ1-1; 10 bases match TRBD1. Germline CDR1 and CDR2: SQVTM and ANQGSEA. Trimming at V came to 7 bases and at J to 5 bases, leaving 4 bases not matched to a gene. The CDR3 contains 12 residues. The CDR3 DNA reads TGCAGCGCGGGACAGGGGACTACTGAAGCTTTCTTT. Its protein product is CSAGQGTTEAFF.

This clone showed up just a few times. The genes are TRBV11-3 and TRBJ1-3, with D unresolved. V was clipped by 5 bases and J by 6 bases, with 14 bases between them. The CDR3 extends over 14 amino acids. CDR1 is SGHNT, CDR2 YENEEA, per germline. Here the CDR3 reads CASSPGGLENTIYF. The CDR3 DNA sequence: TGTGCCAGCAGCCCCGGAGGACTCGAAAACACCATATATTTT. The full variable domain, with the rest looked up from reference TRBV11-3 and TRBJ1-3, is EAGVVQSPRYKIIEKKQPVAFWCNPISGHNTLYWYLQNLGQGPELLIRYENEEAVDDSQLPKDRFSAERLKGVDSTLKIQPAELGDSAVYLCASSPGGLENTIYFGEGSWLTVV.